This T cell receptor (beta chain) was recovered during a study of blood T cells in healthy people across ages. Concerning this clonotype itself: Antigen: not known.

General study points: When set beside aged donors, long-lived donors presented more naive CD4+ cells and higher diversity. Diversity estimates from one million T cells were considered underestimates.

With a J-beta primer mix and a sample-barcoded 5' primer, a second PCR ran roughly 6 to 11 cycles. Individual samples furnished no less than 2.5 million CDR3-containing paired-end reads apiece. TCRdb used MiXCR to reprocess the 5' RACE reads, holding one entry per CDR3 protein. The sample contains 1,500,000 or so distinct CDR3 sequences, 45% to 70% of which appear only once. This CDR3 is built from 11 residues. V lost 3 bases and J lost 8, with 7 bases in between. The germline V gene encodes CDR1 GTSNPN and CDR2 SVGIG (reference sequence). The sequenced sample consisted of blood. This clonotype was sampled from a man between 18 and 29 years old in good health. The V gene is TRBV30, the J gene TRBJ1-4; D call uncertain. CDR3: CAWSPLEKLFF. Here the CDR3 DNA reads TGTGCCTGGAGCCCTTTGGAAAAACTGTTTTTT.